The table lists the clone carrying this T cell receptor (beta chain) with a few counts. The data derive from a study of blood T cells in healthy people across ages. Then a second PCR, running about 7 to 11 cycles, was carried out with a sample-barcoded 5' primer and a J-beta primer mix. TCRdb independently ran MiXCR on the 5' RACE reads; one entry per CDR3 protein. This table has hundreds of thousands of distinct CDR3 sequences, less than 25% appearing once. These data also featured in a second study, about T cells of mothers and their children.

This TCR was sampled from a boy under 18 in good health. Sequenced material: blood.

The CDR3 nucleotides read TGCGCCAGCAGCCAAGATGGGCCTGGCGCCCTCCACTTT. Its translation is CASSQDGPGALHF. J is TRBJ1-6 and V is TRBV4-1, with D unclear. CDR1 MGHRA and CDR2 YSYEKL come from the germline V gene. CDR3 length equals 13 residues. V was clipped by 0 bases and J by 14 bases, with 11 bases between them.